This T cell receptor beta chain was sequenced during a study of T cells expressing NK-cell markers. At the level of the study: Serological testing identified seven of the eight sequenced donors as HCMV-seropositive and one as seronegative.

The CDR3 loop spans 20 amino acids. Germline V gene sequence: CDR1 DFQATT, CDR2 SNEGSKA (reference sequence). TCRdb reprocessed the 5' RACE reads; each CDR3 protein has one entry and no DNA is given. There are about 300,000 distinct CDR3 sequences in the sample, with 4.2% held by the top ten. The TCR was taken from a woman aged 18 to 75 in good health. The chain has TRBV20-1 and TRBJ1-2; TCRdb proposes TRBD1, but this gene call is untestable without DNA. Sequencing used blood T cells: a sorted CD56 or NKG2C T cell subset, CD4+ or CD8+ T cells, or bulk PBMC T cells (not recorded which). The CDR3 sequence is CSARGTPGQGASRTPYGYTF.